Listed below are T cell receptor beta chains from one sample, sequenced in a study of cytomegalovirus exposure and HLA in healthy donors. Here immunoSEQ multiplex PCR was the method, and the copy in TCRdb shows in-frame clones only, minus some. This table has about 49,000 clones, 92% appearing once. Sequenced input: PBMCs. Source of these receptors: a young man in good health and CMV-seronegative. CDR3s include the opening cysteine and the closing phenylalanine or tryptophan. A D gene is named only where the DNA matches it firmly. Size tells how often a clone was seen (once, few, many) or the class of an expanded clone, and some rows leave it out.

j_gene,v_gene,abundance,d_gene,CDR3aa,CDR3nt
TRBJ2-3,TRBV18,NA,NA,CASSPLAVASTDTQYF,TGTGCCAGCTCACCACTAGCGGTAGCTAGCACAGATACGCAGTATTTT
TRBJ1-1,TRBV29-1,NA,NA,CSVGQHGGRTEAFF,TGCAGCGTTGGACAGCATGGGGGCAGAACTGAAGCTTTCTTT
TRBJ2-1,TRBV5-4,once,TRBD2,CASSRASGGIYNEQFF,TGTGCCAGCAGCCGCGCTAGCGGGGGGATATACAATGAGCAGTTCTTC
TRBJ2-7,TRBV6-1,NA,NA,CASSAGIEQYF,TGTGCCAGCAGCGCAGGGATTGAGCAGTACTTC
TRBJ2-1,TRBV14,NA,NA,CASSQGRRGQFF,TGTGCCAGCAGCCAGGGGCGGAGGGGGCAGTTCTTC
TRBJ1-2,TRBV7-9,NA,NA,CASSGTGWGYTF,TGTGCCAGCAGCGGGACTGGTTGGGGCTACACCTTC
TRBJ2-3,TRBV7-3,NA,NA,CASSPTFRGFRTSTDTQYF,TGTGCCAGCAGCCCAACATTTCGGGGGTTCCGAACTAGCACAGATACGCAGTATTTT
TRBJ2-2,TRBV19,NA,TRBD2,CASSAGLVAGELFF,TGTGCCAGTAGTGCAGGACTAGTGGCCGGGGAGCTGTTTTTT
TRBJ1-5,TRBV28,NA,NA,CASSTDSALQPQHF,TGTGCCAGCAGTACGGACAGTGCGTTGCAGCCCCAGCATTTT
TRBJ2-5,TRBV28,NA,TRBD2,CASSSPRLAGGLETQYF,TGTGCCAGCAGTTCCCCCCGACTAGCGGGAGGCTTAGAGACCCAGTACTTC
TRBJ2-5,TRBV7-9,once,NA,CASSLGRSWETQYF,TGTGCCAGCAGCTTGGGCAGGTCATGGGAGACCCAGTACTTC
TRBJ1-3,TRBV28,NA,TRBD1,CASSLSRQGSSSGNTIYF,TGTGCCAGCAGTTTATCCCGACAGGGATCGAGCTCTGGAAACACCATATATTTT
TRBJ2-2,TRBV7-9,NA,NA,CASREEGTGELFF,TGTGCCAGCAGAGAAGAGGGAACCGGGGAGCTGTTTTTT
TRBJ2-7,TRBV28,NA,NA,CASSFGVVVSEQYF,TGTGCCAGCAGTTTCGGGGTGGTTGTTTCCGAGCAGTACTTC
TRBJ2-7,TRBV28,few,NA,CASTLGEGFYEQYF,TGTGCCAGCACCCTAGGAGAAGGATTCTACGAGCAGTACTTC
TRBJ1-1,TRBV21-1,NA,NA,CASLYYWTGGRGTEAFF,TGTGCCAGCTTGTATTATTGGACAGGGGGGCGGGGCACTGAAGCTTTCTTT
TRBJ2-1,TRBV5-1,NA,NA,CASSPRRGGNEQFF,TGCGCCAGCAGCCCCCGGCGAGGGGGCAATGAGCAGTTCTTC
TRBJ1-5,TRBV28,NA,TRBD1,CASSSRNRGLGPQHF,TGTGCCAGCAGTTCCAGAAACAGGGGGCTGGGGCCCCAGCATTTT
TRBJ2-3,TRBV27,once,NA,CASRISLASRTNTQYF,TGTGCCAGCCGTATATCACTAGCATCGAGGACAAATACGCAGTATTTT
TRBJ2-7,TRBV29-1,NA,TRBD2,CSVVRGGYEQYF,TGCAGCGTTGTACGGGGGGGCTACGAGCAGTACTTC
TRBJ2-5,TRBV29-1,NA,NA,CSVVPHQDRHQETQYF,TGCAGCGTTGTCCCCCACCAAGACAGACACCAAGAGACCCAGTACTTC
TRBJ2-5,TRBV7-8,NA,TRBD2,CASSRTGLAGVRETQYF,TGTGCCAGCAGCCGGACTGGACTAGCGGGAGTGAGGGAGACCCAGTACTTC
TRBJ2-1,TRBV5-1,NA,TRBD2,CASRDASGSGNEQFF,TGCGCCAGCAGGGATGCTAGCGGGAGTGGGAATGAGCAGTTCTTC
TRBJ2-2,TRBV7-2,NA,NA,CASSLLTGELFF,TGTGCCAGCAGCCTTTTAACCGGGGAGCTGTTTTTT
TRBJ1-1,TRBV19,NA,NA,CASSTTPRRSNTEAFF,TGTGCCAGTAGTACGACACCCCGTCGGTCGAACACTGAAGCTTTCTTT
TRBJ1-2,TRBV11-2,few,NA,CASSGRAYYGYTF,TGTGCCAGCAGCGGCAGGGCCTACTATGGCTACACCTTC
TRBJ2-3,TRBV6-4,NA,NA,CASSGRDKEEDTQYF,TGTGCCAGCAGTGGTCGGGACAAGGAAGAAGATACGCAGTATTTT
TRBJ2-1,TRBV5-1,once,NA,CASSLAGGVGEQFF,TGCGCCAGCAGCTTGGCCGGCGGGGTAGGTGAGCAGTTCTTC
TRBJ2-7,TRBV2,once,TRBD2,CASSERFRLADKTVREQYF,TGTGCCAGCAGTGAAAGGTTTCGACTAGCGGATAAAACCGTACGAGAGCAGTACTTC
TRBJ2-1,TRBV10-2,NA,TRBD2,CASRSGLAREQFF,TGCGCCAGCAGGTCGGGACTAGCGCGCGAGCAGTTCTTC
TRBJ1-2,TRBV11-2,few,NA,CASSLEASYGYTF,TGTGCCAGCAGCTTAGAGGCTTCCTATGGCTACACCTTC
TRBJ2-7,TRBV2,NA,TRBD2,CASSDILAGTYEQYF,TGTGCCAGCAGTGACATCCTAGCGGGGACCTACGAGCAGTACTTC
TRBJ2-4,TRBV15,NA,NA,CATSRGALLAKNIQYF,TGTGCCACCAGCAGAGGAGCCCTATTAGCCAAAAACATTCAGTACTTC
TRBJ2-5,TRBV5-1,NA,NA,CASSFLDSQETQYF,TGCGCCAGCAGCTTCCTGGACAGTCAAGAGACCCAGTACTTC
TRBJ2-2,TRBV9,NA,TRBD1,CASSTLPPGTGLGAGELFF,TGTGCCAGCAGCACTCTCCCCCCCGGGACAGGGTTGGGCGCCGGGGAGCTGTTTTTT
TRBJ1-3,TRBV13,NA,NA,CASSLRPPGVGNTIYF,TGTGCCAGCAGCTTACGGCCCCCAGGGGTTGGAAACACCATATATTTT
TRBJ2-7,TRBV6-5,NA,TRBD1,CASSYTGQGYEQYF,TGTGCCAGCAGTTACACGGGACAGGGGTACGAGCAGTACTTC
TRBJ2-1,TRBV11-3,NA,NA,CASSSSASSYNEQFF,TGTGCCAGCAGTAGTAGCGCCAGCTCCTACAATGAGCAGTTCTTC
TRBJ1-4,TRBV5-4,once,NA,CASSLASQGNEKLFF,TGTGCCAGCAGCTTGGCATCCCAGGGAAATGAAAAACTGTTTTTT
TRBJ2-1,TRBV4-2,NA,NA,CASSPPREDEQFF,TGTGCCAGCAGCCCTCCGAGGGAGGATGAGCAGTTCTTC
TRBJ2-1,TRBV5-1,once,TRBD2,CASSLGGSSYNEQFF,TGCGCCAGCAGCTTGGGCGGGAGCTCCTACAATGAGCAGTTCTTC